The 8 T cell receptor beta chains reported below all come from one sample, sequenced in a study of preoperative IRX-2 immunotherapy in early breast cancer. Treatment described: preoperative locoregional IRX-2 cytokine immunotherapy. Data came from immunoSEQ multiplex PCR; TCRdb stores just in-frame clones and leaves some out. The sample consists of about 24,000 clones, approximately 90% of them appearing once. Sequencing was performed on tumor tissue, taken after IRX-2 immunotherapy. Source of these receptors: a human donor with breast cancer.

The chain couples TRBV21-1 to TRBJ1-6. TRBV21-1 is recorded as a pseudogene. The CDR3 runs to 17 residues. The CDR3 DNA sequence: TGTGCCAGCAGCAAGGGACTCCCACTCTCCTATAATTCACCCCTCCACTTT. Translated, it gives CASSKGLPLSYNSPLHF.

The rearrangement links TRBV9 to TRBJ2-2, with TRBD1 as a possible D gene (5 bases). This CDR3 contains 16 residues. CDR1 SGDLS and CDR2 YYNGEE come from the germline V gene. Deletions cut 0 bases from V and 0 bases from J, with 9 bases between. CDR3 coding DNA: TGTGCCAGCAGCGTAGCTACAGGTTCGAACACCGGGGAGCTGTTTTTT. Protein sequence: CASSVATGSNTGELFF.

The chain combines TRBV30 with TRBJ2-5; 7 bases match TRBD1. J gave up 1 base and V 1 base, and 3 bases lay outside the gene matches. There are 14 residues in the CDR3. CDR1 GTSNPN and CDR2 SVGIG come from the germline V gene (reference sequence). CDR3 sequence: CAWSEGALQETQYF. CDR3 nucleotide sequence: TGTGCCTGGAGTGAGGGGGCACTCCAAGAGACCCAGTACTTC.

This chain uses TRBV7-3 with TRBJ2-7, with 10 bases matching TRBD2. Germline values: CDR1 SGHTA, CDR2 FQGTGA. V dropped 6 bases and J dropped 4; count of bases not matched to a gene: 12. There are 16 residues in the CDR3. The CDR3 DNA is TGTGCCAGCAGATCCAATCTAGCGGGGGTACGGTACGAGCAGTACTTC. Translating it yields CASRSNLAGVRYEQYF.

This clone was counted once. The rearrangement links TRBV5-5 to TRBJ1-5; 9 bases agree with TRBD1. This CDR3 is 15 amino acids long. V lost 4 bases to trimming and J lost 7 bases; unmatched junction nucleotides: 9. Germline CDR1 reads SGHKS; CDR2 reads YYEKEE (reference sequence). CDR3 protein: CASSPTGGALQPQHF. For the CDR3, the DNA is TGTGCCAGCAGCCCAACAGGGGGCGCATTACAGCCCCAGCATTTT.

For the CDR3, the DNA is TGTGCCAGCAGCAAAATCAGACACCTAAAAGAGGGTGAAAAACTGTTTTTT. As protein: CASSKIRHLKEGEKLFF. The rearrangement links TRBV21-1 to TRBJ1-4. TRBV21-1 is given as a pseudogene. The CDR3 sequence is 17 residues long.

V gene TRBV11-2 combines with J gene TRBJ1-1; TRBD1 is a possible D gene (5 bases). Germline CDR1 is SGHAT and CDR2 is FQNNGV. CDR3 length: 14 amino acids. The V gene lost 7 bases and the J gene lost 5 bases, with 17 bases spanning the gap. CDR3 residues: CASTVGGRMTEAFF. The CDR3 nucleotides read TGTGCCAGCACCGTTGGGGGGAGGATGACTGAAGCTTTCTTT.

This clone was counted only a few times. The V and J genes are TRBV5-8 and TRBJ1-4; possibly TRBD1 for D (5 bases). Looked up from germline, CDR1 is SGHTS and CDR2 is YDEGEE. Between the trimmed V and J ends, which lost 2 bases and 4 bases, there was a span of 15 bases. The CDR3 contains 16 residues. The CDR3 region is CASSFGARGHNEKLFF. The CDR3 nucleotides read TGTGCCAGCAGCTTTGGGGCGAGAGGTCATAATGAAAAACTGTTTTTT.